A single sample is the source of the 24 T cell receptor beta chains below, sequenced in a study of T cells in Graves' hyperthyroidism and ophthalmopathy. RNA transcripts yielded amplified TCR beta CDR3 regions. Primed by the HTBI set, a first-round RT-PCR was run on the TCR CDR3. In TCRdb, the multiplex PCR reads were re-called with MiXCR into one record per CDR3 protein. This sample has 700,000 or so distinct CDR3 sequences, with roughly 15% found just once. Specimen: blood. The receptors were sampled from a woman in her 50s with Graves' ophthalmopathy.

This clonotype was recorded many times. This rearrangement joins TRBV12-3 or TRBV12-4 to TRBJ1-1; D call uncertain. The V end lost 2 bases, the J end lost 4 bases, and 14 bases lay between the germline ends. The CDR3 has 15 amino acids. Written as DNA, the CDR3 is TGTGCCAGCAGTTTACACGGGGTTGGGGTCACTGAAGCTTTCTTT. Translation gives CASSLHGVGVTEAFF.

This clonotype was counted many times. The CDR3 DNA is TGTGCCAGCGGTCTGTGGACAGATACGCAGTATTTT. Residues: CASGLWTDTQYF. The rearrangement joins TRBV28 to TRBJ2-3; D ambiguous. Trimming cost V 8 bases and J 3 bases, with 9 bases left between them. There are 12 residues in the CDR3. Germline lookup yields CDR1 MDHEN and CDR2 SYDVKM.

Comments on this clonotype: This may stem from a read error, because a much larger clone lies one nucleotide away. This chain links TRBV6-1 with TRBJ1-2; 9 bases agree with TRBD1. The CDR3 length is 15 residues. Per germline, CDR1 MNHNS and CDR2 SASEGT. Written as DNA, the CDR3 is TGTGCCAACAGTGACCGGGACAGGGTTCTCTATGGCTACACCTTC. Residues: CANSDRDRVLYGYTF.

This clonotype was recorded many times. This rearrangement joins TRBV28 to TRBJ1-5; 8 bases fit TRBD1. V was pared by 1 base and J by 7 bases, with 6 bases of the junction left unmatched. CDR1 and CDR2 from the germline V gene are MDHEN and SYDVKM. This CDR3 comprises 15 residues. The CDR3 DNA reads as TGTGCCAGCAGTTTATCTACAGGGGGGAGGCAGCCCCAGCATTTT. Translated: CASSLSTGGRQPQHF.

The V and J genes are TRBV13 and TRBJ2-2, with 8 nucleotides matching TRBD1. The CDR3 is made up of 15 amino acids. The V segment lost 5 bases and the J segment 3 bases; nucleotides outside the gene matches: 5. Germline loops: CDR1 PRHDT, CDR2 FYEKMQ (reference sequence). This CDR3 reads CASSTWTGYTGELFF. As DNA, the CDR3 is TGTGCCAGCAGCACCTGGACAGGGTACACCGGGGAGCTGTTTTTT.

Many counts were recorded for this clonotype. This chain connects TRBV30 to TRBJ2-2, with 7 bases aligning to TRBD1. Germline assignment: CDR1 GTSNPN and CDR2 SVGIG (reference sequence). CDR3 length equals 15 residues. V dropped 4 bases and J dropped 2; count of bases not matched to a gene: 7. The CDR3: CAWNRQGANTGELFF. The DNA for the CDR3 is TGTGCCTGGAACAGACAGGGCGCTAACACCGGGGAGCTGTTTTTT.

V usage is TRBV5-4 and J usage is TRBJ1-6, with 7 bases matching TRBD1. This CDR3 is 15 amino acids long. Trimming cost V 5 bases and J 7 bases; bases outside gene matches: 9. The germline V gene encodes CDR1 SGHNT and CDR2 YYREEE (reference sequence). CDR3 DNA: TGTGCCAGCAGGTCCCTGGACAGGCCGAATTCACCCCTCCACTTT. Translation: CASRSLDRPNSPLHF.

This clonotype has ten or more counts. This chain joins TRBV12-3 or TRBV12-4 and TRBJ2-7, with 10 bases fitting TRBD1. This CDR3 contains 16 residues. V lost 4 bases to trimming and J lost 3 bases; unmatched junction nucleotides: 9. For the CDR3, the DNA is TGTGCCAGCAGTTCACCCCCCGGGACAGGGGACTACGAGCAGTACTTC. Its protein is CASSSPPGTGDYEQYF.

The chain combines TRBV9 with TRBJ1-4; 9 bases are a match to TRBD1. This CDR3 is built from 15 residues. Germline loops: CDR1 SGDLS, CDR2 YYNGEE. The V segment lost 4 bases and the J segment 6 bases; nucleotides outside the gene matches: 7. The CDR3 here is CASSSHRGRDEKLFF. The DNA for the CDR3 is TGTGCCAGCAGCTCCCACAGGGGGCGGGATGAAAAACTGTTTTTT.

This clonotype was seen at least ten times. The chain carries TRBV4-1 and TRBJ2-7; D gene unclear. The CDR3 extends over 12 amino acids. Germline V gene lookup returns CDR1 MGHRA and CDR2 YSYEKL. V lost 0 bases, J lost 7 bases, and 7 bases lay in between. CDR3 amino acids: CASSQDLREQYF. The CDR3 region has the DNA TGCGCCAGCAGCCAAGATCTGAGGGAGCAGTACTTC.

There are many counts of this clonotype. J is TRBJ2-1 and V is TRBV12-3 or TRBV12-4; TRBD2 might be the D (6 bases). The CDR3 is 15 amino acids. V was trimmed by 5 bases and J by 0 bases, leaving 11 bases between them. CDR3 nucleotides: TGTGCCAGCAGTAAACGGGGGAGCTCCTACAATGAGCAGTTCTTC. Its translation: CASSKRGSSYNEQFF.

The table lists this clonotype with many counts. This rearrangement joins TRBV10-3 to TRBJ1-6; 8 bases line up with TRBD1. Germline V CDR1 and CDR2: ENHRY, SYGVKD. The CDR3 length is 14 residues. The ends lost 4 bases at V and 8 bases at J; junction bases unmatched: 4. In nucleotides, the CDR3 is TGTGCCATCAGTGGGACGGACAGGGATTCACCCCTCCACTTT. This translates into CAISGTDRDSPLHF.

This clonotype was counted ten times or more. This chain uses TRBV20-1 with TRBJ1-2, with TRBD1 matching 8 bases. Germline-derived CDR1 and CDR2 are DFQATT and SNEGSKA (reference sequence). Trimming cost V 0 bases and J 4 bases; bases outside gene matches: 4. The CDR3 contains 14 residues. DNA for the CDR3: TGCAGTGCTAGAGAAAGGGACAGGCTCTATGGCTACACCTTC. Translation: CSARERDRLYGYTF.

This clonotype has a count of ten or more. V and J are TRBV2 and TRBJ1-1, with D possibly TRBD1 on 6 matching bases. The CDR3 loop spans 16 amino acids. Trimming shortened V by 1 base and J by 1 base, and 13 bases separated the two germline ends. CDR1 is SNHLY, CDR2 FYNNEI, per germline. Written as DNA, the CDR3 is TGTGCCAGCAGTGAAGGAATCCGGGACAAGAACACTGAAGCTTTCTTT. Translated: CASSEGIRDKNTEAFF.

This clonotype appeared many times. The rearrangement joins TRBV7-2 to TRBJ1-3; 9 bases match TRBD1. J was trimmed by 2 bases and V by 2 bases; bases with no gene match: 4. The CDR3 sequence is 16 residues long. Germline V gene lookup returns CDR1 SGHTA and CDR2 FQGNSA. CDR3 sequence: CASSLTQGAPGNTIYF. As DNA, the CDR3 is TGTGCCAGCAGCTTAACACAGGGGGCACCTGGAAACACCATATATTTT.

This clonotype was seen at least ten times. The chain couples TRBV12-3 or TRBV12-4 to TRBJ1-1; D is possibly TRBD1 (5 bases). Trimming left V 1 base short and J 1 base short, with 7 bases between. CDR3 length equals 14 residues. The DNA of the CDR3 is TGTGCCAGCAGTTTAGGGACATCGAACACTGAAGCTTTCTTT. Residues: CASSLGTSNTEAFF.

This clonotype was seen many times. The chain recombines TRBV11-3 with TRBJ1-1; 7 bases are shared with TRBD1. Germline trimming cut 2 bases from V and 3 bases from J; bases unmatched to any gene: 9. Germline CDR1 is SGHNT and CDR2 is YENEEA. This CDR3 has 16 amino acids. CDR3 coding DNA: TGTGCCAGCAGCTTAATATCCAGGGGGACTTACACTGAAGCTTTCTTT. Its protein is CASSLISRGTYTEAFF.

This clonotype was seen at least ten times. The chain uses TRBV7-9 and TRBJ2-7; a possible D gene is TRBD2 (5 bases). Germline values: CDR1 SEHNR, CDR2 FQNEAQ (reference sequence). Trimming left V 4 bases short and J 3 bases short, with 16 bases between. The CDR3 totals 15 residues. The CDR3 DNA reads as TGTGCCAGCAGCTGGACCGGGCCTAGCCGCTACGAGCAGTACTTC. Protein: CASSWTGPSRYEQYF.

This clonotype has at least ten counts. This chain connects TRBV30 to TRBJ2-2; no clear D. Per the germline V gene, CDR1 is GTSNPN and CDR2 is SVGIG (reference sequence). V lost 1 base, J lost 1 base, and 1 base lay in between. This CDR3 spans 12 amino acids. CDR3 loop: CAWSENTGELFF. The CDR3 region has the DNA TGTGCCTGGAGTGAGAACACCGGGGAGCTGTTTTTT.

This clonotype came up many times. V usage is TRBV5-1 and J usage is TRBJ2-4; 8 bases are a match to TRBD2. The CDR3 has 15 residues. The V segment lost 6 bases and the J segment 3 bases; nucleotides outside the gene matches: 8. In germline, CDR1 is SGHRS, CDR2 YFSETQ. DNA of the CDR3: TGCGCCAGCAACTCGGGGGGGGTGGACAAAAACATTCAGTACTTC. Translated, it gives CASNSGGVDKNIQYF.

This clonotype was seen many times. V is TRBV6-1 and J is TRBJ2-5; D is possibly TRBD1 (6 bases). V was pared by 6 bases and J by 5 bases, with 25 bases between. The CDR3 covers 17 residues. CDR1 is MNHNS, CDR2 SASEGT, per germline. Written as DNA, the CDR3 is TGTGCCAGCAGGAACTCCCGAGGAACAGGGCAAGTCGAGACCCAGTACTTC. It yields the protein CASRNSRGTGQVETQYF.

This clonotype was seen a few times. The chain is built from TRBV12-3 or TRBV12-4 and TRBJ2-5; D is possibly TRBD1 (7 bases). V lost 2 bases to trimming and J lost 1 base, with 14 bases between them. CDR3 size: 16 residues. For the CDR3, the DNA is TGTGCCAGCAGTTTATCAGGGGGGCCGCTCCAAGAGACCCAGTACTTC. As protein: CASSLSGGPLQETQYF.

In DNA, the CDR3 is TGTGCCAGCTCACCCACAGGGGGTTCGGACACTGAAGCTTTCTTT. It encodes CASSPTGGSDTEAFF. J is TRBJ1-1 and V is TRBV18, with 8 bases lining up with TRBD1. The CDR3 consists of 15 residues. Germline lookup yields CDR1 KGHSH and CDR2 LQKENI. Trimming at V came to 3 bases and at J to 3 bases, leaving 6 bases not matched to a gene. The full variable domain, completed using reference TRBV18 and TRBJ1-1, is NAGVMQNPRHLVRRRGQEARLRCSPMKGHSHVYWYRQLPEEGLKFMVYLQKENIIDESGMPKERFSAEFPKEGPSILRIQQVVRGDSAAYFCASSPTGGSDTEAFFGQGTRLTVV.

The V and J genes are TRBV28 and TRBJ2-7, with 10 bases fitting TRBD2. This CDR3 contains 12 residues. Germline CDR1 is MDHEN and CDR2 is SYDVKM. After removal of 8 bases from V and 8 bases from J, the junction contained 6 bases not matched to a gene. The chain's CDR3 is CASGSSGSKQYF. In DNA, the CDR3 is TGTGCCAGCGGGTCTAGCGGGAGCAAGCAGTACTTC.